One and the same sample provided the 27 T cell receptor beta chains below, sequenced in a study of T cells after yellow fever vaccination (dated by TCRdb to about 2019). The library came from 5' RACE. The run used an Illumina NovaSeq 6000. The public sequencing data were trimmed at Q25 with fastp and processed into clonotypes with MiXCR by TCRdb, which kept only in-frame beta chains. A single entry per CDR3 protein holds the most common genes and DNA from its merged rows. The sample data list about 310,000 distinct CDR3 sequences, and about 3.5% of these were observed just once. About 25% of the sample is in the top ten clones. The meaning of the sample's treatment or condition label: live attenuated yellow fever vaccine strain. The sequencing here drew on PBMCs, taken on the day of the yellow fever booster vaccination. The receptor source for this set is a man between 18 and 35 years old who received the YFV17D yellow fever vaccine.

This clonotype was found a few times. The chain couples TRBV12-3 or TRBV12-4 to TRBJ1-1; 10 bases are shared with TRBD1. V was clipped by 5 bases and J by 5 bases; unmatched bases: 5. This CDR3 is built from 14 residues. CDR3 nucleotides: TGTGCCAGCAGTGGACAGGGGGTTATGACTGAAGCTTTCTTT. Encoded protein: CASSGQGVMTEAFF.

This clonotype appeared many times. This chain joins TRBV6-1 and TRBJ1-5; D gene unclear. V was clipped by 4 bases and J by 4 bases, with 23 bases between them. The CDR3 is made up of 18 amino acids. In germline, CDR1 is MNHNS, CDR2 SASEGT. The DNA for the CDR3 is TGTGCCAGCAGTGGGGGTTTGGTCGTGCAGGCCCGGAATCAGCCCCAGCATTTT. Protein sequence: CASSGGLVVQARNQPQHF.

This clonotype was counted many times. The chain recombines TRBV28 with TRBJ1-2; D is unclear. Germline CDR1 and CDR2: MDHEN and SYDVKM. The CDR3 is 12 residues long. Trimming took off 7 bases at V and 2 bases at J, with 8 bases between the two ends. The CDR3 sequence is CASTTLNYGYTF. CDR3 sequence (DNA): TGTGCCAGCACCACTCTAAACTATGGCTACACCTTC.

This clonotype turned up a few times. The V call is TRBV6-5, the J call TRBJ2-1; 7 bases agree with TRBD2. Trimming removed 6 bases from V and 5 bases from J; junction bases left unmatched: 10. CDR1 and CDR2 from the germline V gene are MNHEY and SVGAGI. The CDR3 runs 15 residues. CDR3 nucleotide sequence: TGTGCCAGCAGGCCGCTTGGGGGGGGAAACAATGAGCAGTTCTTC. Translated, it gives CASRPLGGGNNEQFF.

Ten or more counts support this clonotype. The chain links TRBV6-5 to TRBJ1-2; 8 bases map to TRBD1. CDR1 is MNHEY, CDR2 SVGAGI, per germline. Trimming took 5 bases from V and 8 from J; bases not matched to a gene: 10. The CDR3 totals 14 residues. CDR3 protein: CASSPGQGGKGYTF. The DNA of the CDR3 is TGTGCCAGCAGTCCCGGACAGGGCGGAAAAGGCTACACCTTC.

Comment on this clonotype: A clone one base away is much larger, so this may be a read error. This sequence joins TRBV28 and TRBJ2-5; perhaps D is TRBD1 or TRBD2 (6 bases each). Germline values: CDR1 MDHEN, CDR2 SYDVKM. This CDR3 region has 15 residues. The CDR3 DNA reads TGTGCCAGCAGTGGGGGGCGGGGATGGCAAGAGACCCGGTACTTC. Its translation: CASSGGRGWQETRYF.

Ten or more counts support this clonotype. V and J are TRBV7-9 and TRBJ1-2; 8 bases agree with TRBD1. The CDR3 has 15 amino acids. The germline CDR1 and CDR2 sequences are SEHNR and FQNEAQ (reference sequence). The V and J ends lost 4 bases and 4 bases, in that order; junction bases with no gene match: 8. Here the CDR3 reads CASSSPQGAIYGYTF. CDR3 DNA sequence: TGTGCCAGCAGCTCACCCCAGGGGGCCATCTATGGCTACACCTTC.

This clonotype was seen more than once but under ten times. This sequence joins TRBV27 and TRBJ1-1; D is uncertain. This CDR3 is 15 amino acids long. V lost 2 bases and J lost 0, with 10 bases in between. Germline CDR1 reads MNHEY; CDR2 reads SMNVEV (reference sequence). CDR3 DNA: TGTGCCAGCAGTTTAATCTCAGGAATGAACACTGAAGCTTTCTTT. Its protein is CASSLISGMNTEAFF.

This clonotype was recorded many times. The V and J genes are TRBV15 and TRBJ1-5; D gene unclear. The CDR3 loop spans 14 amino acids. V was shortened by 5 bases and J by 6 bases, with 14 bases between the two germline ends. Germline V gene lookup returns CDR1 LNHNV and CDR2 YYDKDF (reference sequence). CDR3 sequence: CATSLPGRVQPQHF. The CDR3 DNA follows: TGTGCCACCAGCCTCCCCGGAAGGGTTCAGCCCCAGCATTTT.

This clonotype occurred many times. This sequence joins TRBV4-1 and TRBJ2-3; perhaps TRBD1 as D (5 bases). In germline, CDR1 is MGHRA, CDR2 YSYEKL. V shed 3 bases and J shed 6 bases, with 13 bases lying between them. The CDR3 is made up of 14 amino acids. In DNA, the CDR3 is TGCGCCAGCAGCCATCCTCTGAACAGGGATACGCAGTATTTT. Residues: CASSHPLNRDTQYF.

The table lists this clonotype with a few counts. This rearrangement joins TRBV20-1 to TRBJ2-2; 7 bases fit TRBD2. The CDR3 sequence is 13 residues long. The V segment lost 4 bases and the J segment 7 bases; nucleotides outside the gene matches: 6. The germline V gene has CDR1 DFQATT and CDR2 SNEGSKA (reference sequence). CDR3 amino acids: CSAKTGGFGELFF. The CDR3 DNA sequence: TGCAGTGCTAAGACGGGGGGATTCGGGGAGCTGTTTTTT.

This clonotype was detected ten times or more. The genes are TRBV18 and TRBJ1-5; D not certain. Between the trimmed V and J ends, which lost 3 bases and 5 bases, there was a span of 8 bases. CDR3 size: 13 residues. Germline V lookup: CDR1 KGHSH, CDR2 LQKENI. The CDR3 spells CASSPYKDQPQHF. The CDR3 DNA follows: TGTGCCAGCTCACCCTATAAAGATCAGCCCCAGCATTTT.

At least ten counts were recorded for this clonotype. The limits of the CDR3 on the DNA are not certain, so only TCRdb's listed CDR3 is given. V is TRBV6-1 and J is TRBJ1-5; the D segment call TRBD1 is taken from the table without a DNA check. Germline lookup yields CDR1 MNHNS and CDR2 SASEGT. Both ends counted, the CDR3 spans 15 residues. The CDR3 is CASIFGPGLGQPQHF.

This clonotype has at least ten counts. V usage is TRBV12-3 or TRBV12-4 and J usage is TRBJ2-2, with 15 bases matching TRBD2. This CDR3 is 21 amino acids long. V shed 0 bases, J shed 4 bases, and the junction held 12 bases outside the gene matches. DNA for the CDR3: TGTGCCAGCAGTTTAGCCTGGGGACTAGCGGGGGGAAATCACGGCACCGGGGAGCTGTTTTTT. Amino acids: CASSLAWGLAGGNHGTGELFF.

This clonotype appeared many times. The chain is built from TRBV2 and TRBJ2-3; 8 bases agree with TRBD2. J lost 4 bases, V lost 7 bases, and 4 bases had no gene match. CDR1 SNHLY and CDR2 FYNNEI come from the germline V gene. CDR3 length equals 13 residues. The CDR3 spells CASIPGGPDTQYF. In DNA, the CDR3 is TGTGCCAGCATTCCGGGGGGGCCAGATACGCAGTATTTT.

This clonotype was counted ten times or more. The rearrangement joins TRBV7-9 to TRBJ2-2; no clear D. The CDR3 loop spans 15 amino acids. CDR1 SEHNR and CDR2 FQNEAQ come from the germline V gene (reference sequence). Trimming stripped 2 bases from V and 2 bases from J, with 9 bases between. CDR3 region: CASSLRQPNTGELFF. In DNA, the CDR3 is TGTGCCAGCAGCTTACGGCAGCCTAACACCGGGGAGCTGTTTTTT. The full variable domain, its missing parts supplied by reference TRBV7-9 and TRBJ2-2, is DTGVSQNPRHKITKRGQNVTFRCDPISEHNRLYWYRQTLGQGPEFLTYFQNEAQLEKSRLLSDRFSAERPKGSFSTLEIQRTEQGDSAMYLCASSLRQPNTGELFFGEGSRLTVL.

This clonotype has only a few counts. The rearrangement uses TRBV4-3 and TRBJ2-3, with 13 bases matching TRBD2. This CDR3 region has 17 residues. Per the germline V gene, CDR1 is LGHNA and CDR2 is YSLEER. Germline trimming cut 2 bases from V and 5 bases from J; bases unmatched to any gene: 7. The CDR3 region is CASSQYIGTSGEDTQYF. The CDR3 DNA is TGCGCCAGCAGCCAATACATTGGGACTAGCGGGGAAGATACGCAGTATTTT.

This clonotype was observed a few times. Here the CDR3 reads CASSDPQGQGSRPGYGYTF. For the CDR3, the DNA is TGTGCCAGCAGTGACCCCCAAGGACAGGGCTCCCGCCCTGGGTATGGCTACACCTTC. The chain joins TRBV25-1 to TRBJ1-2, with 8 bases aligning to TRBD1. The CDR3 loop spans 19 amino acids. Trimming removed 3 bases from V and 5 bases from J; junction bases left unmatched: 20. In germline, CDR1 is MGHDK, CDR2 SYGVNS.

The CDR3 region is CASSDSSEKDTQYF. The CDR3 region has the DNA TGCGCCAGCAGCGATAGCTCAGAGAAGGATACGCAGTATTTT. The chain combines TRBV5-1 with TRBJ2-3; D ambiguous. The CDR3 has 14 amino acids. The V gene lost 4 bases and the J gene lost 6 bases, with 15 bases spanning the gap. CDR1 is SGHRS and CDR2 is YFSETQ in the germline V gene.

A few counts support this clonotype. V usage is TRBV29-1 and J usage is TRBJ1-2; D gene ambiguous. V lost 3 bases, J lost 2 bases, and 10 bases lay in between. Germline loops: CDR1 SQVTM, CDR2 ANQGSEA. The CDR3 extends over 13 amino acids. CDR3 coding DNA: TGCAGCGTTGACTTGGACGGGAACTATGGCTACACCTTC. Translation: CSVDLDGNYGYTF.

This clonotype was observed many times. The chain carries TRBV18 and TRBJ2-7; D uncertain. Trimming took 3 bases from V and 5 from J, leaving 14 bases between them. Per germline, CDR1 KGHSH and CDR2 LQKENI. This CDR3 region has 14 residues. For the CDR3, the DNA is TGTGCCAGCTCACCCGGACGCATGGGCAACGAGCAGTACTTC. It translates to CASSPGRMGNEQYF.

This clonotype came up many times. The genes are TRBV11-2 and TRBJ1-5, with 7 bases matching TRBD1. The junction had 4 bases not matched to a gene; V was cut back by 5 bases and J by 3 bases. In germline, CDR1 is SGHAT, CDR2 FQNNGV. The CDR3 runs 14 residues. In DNA, the CDR3 is TGTGCCAGCAGCCAAACAGGGGCCAATCAGCCCCAGCATTTT. Protein product: CASSQTGANQPQHF.

This clonotype was observed once. The rearrangement joins TRBV20-1 to TRBJ1-2; no clear D. The CDR3 totals 11 residues. Per the germline V gene, CDR1 is DFQATT and CDR2 is SNEGSKA (reference sequence). Trimming stripped 3 bases from V and 5 bases from J, with 7 bases between. The CDR3 spells CSASDEYGYTF. DNA for the CDR3: TGCAGTGCTAGTGACGAGTATGGCTACACCTTC.

This clonotype has a handful of counts. This chain uses TRBV28 with TRBJ1-6; D might be TRBD1 (6 bases). This CDR3 has 18 residues. The V and J ends lost 6 bases and 0 bases respectively, with 18 bases between them. Looked up from germline, CDR1 is MDHEN and CDR2 is SYDVKM. CDR3 sequence reads: CASSSPGTPSSYNSPLHF. Here the CDR3 DNA reads TGTGCCAGCAGCTCCCCCGGGACACCGAGCTCCTATAATTCACCCCTCCACTTT. The complete variable domain, with remaining parts taken from reference TRBV28 and TRBJ1-6, reads DVKVTQSSRYLVKRTGEKVFLECVQDMDHENMFWYRQDPGLGLRLIYFSYDVKMKEKGDIPEGYSVSREKKERFSLILESASTNQTSMYLCASSSPGTPSSYNSPLHFGNGTRLTVT.

The V and J genes are TRBV27 and TRBJ1-1; no firm D call. Germline V gene sequence: CDR1 MNHEY, CDR2 SMNVEV (reference sequence). The CDR3 has 13 amino acids. The V gene lost 4 bases and the J gene lost 6 bases, with 12 bases spanning the gap. The CDR3 coding sequence is TGTGCCAGCAGTTACTCCTGGGCCGCTGAAGCTTTCTTT. As protein: CASSYSWAAEAFF.

This clonotype was recorded at least ten times. V gene TRBV12-3 or TRBV12-4 combines with J gene TRBJ2-5, with D possibly being TRBD2 (6 bases). V was clipped by 5 bases and J by 12 bases, with 19 bases between them. The CDR3 has 13 amino acids. CDR3 in DNA: TGTGCCAGCAGTCCCTGGGGGGACCCGGGGGAGTACTTC. Protein: CASSPWGDPGEYF.

The chain joins TRBV19 to TRBJ2-7, with 10 bases that match TRBD2. Germline V gene data show CDR1 as LNHDA and CDR2 as SQIVND (reference sequence). With 6 bases clipped from V and 2 bases from J, the junction kept 4 bases outside the gene matches. This CDR3 is 14 amino acids long. The CDR3 reads CASSKLAGTYEQYF. CDR3 coding DNA: TGTGCCAGTAGCAAACTAGCGGGAACCTACGAGCAGTACTTC.